This TCR beta chain stems from a study of blood T cell repertoires in COVID-19. There are 11 residues in the CDR3. V lost 6 bases and J 11 bases, leaving 13 bases between the germline ends. Germline V gives CDR1 MNHEY, CDR2 SVGAGI. The table came from immunoSEQ multiplex PCR; TCRdb's copy has only in-frame clones and leaves some out. The table has roughly 300,000 clones, around 88% seen once; the top ten hold 1% to 1.5%. This chain links TRBV6-5 with TRBJ1-1; possibly TRBD1 for D (6 bases). The sequenced sample consisted of peripheral blood. This receptor was obtained from a woman between 50 and 59 years old with acute or convalescent COVID-19. In DNA, the CDR3 is TGTGCCAGCAGACGGGACAATCTGGCTTTCTTT. It is translated as CASRRDNLAFF.